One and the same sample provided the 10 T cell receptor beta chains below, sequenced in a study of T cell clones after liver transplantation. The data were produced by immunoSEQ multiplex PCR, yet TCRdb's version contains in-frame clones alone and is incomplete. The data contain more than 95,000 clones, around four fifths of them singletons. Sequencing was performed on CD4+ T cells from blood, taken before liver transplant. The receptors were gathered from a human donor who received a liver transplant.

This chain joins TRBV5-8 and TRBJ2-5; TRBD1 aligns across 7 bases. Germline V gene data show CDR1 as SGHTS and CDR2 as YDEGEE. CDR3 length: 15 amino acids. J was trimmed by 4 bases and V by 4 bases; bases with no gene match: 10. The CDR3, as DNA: TGTGCCAGCAGCAACGCTAGGGGGCGCGGAGAGACCCAGTACTTC. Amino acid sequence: CASSNARGRGETQYF.

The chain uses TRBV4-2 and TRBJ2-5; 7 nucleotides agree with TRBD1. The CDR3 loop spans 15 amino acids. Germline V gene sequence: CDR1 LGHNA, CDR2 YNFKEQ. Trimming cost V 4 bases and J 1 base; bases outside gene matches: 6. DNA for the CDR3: TGTGCCAGCAGCCCTGAGGGACAGATCCAAGAGACCCAGTACTTC. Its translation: CASSPEGQIQETQYF.

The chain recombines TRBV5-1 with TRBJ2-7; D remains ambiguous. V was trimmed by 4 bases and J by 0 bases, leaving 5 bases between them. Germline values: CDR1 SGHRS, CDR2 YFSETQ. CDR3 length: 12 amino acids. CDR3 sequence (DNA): TGCGCCAGCAGCCTAACCTCCTACGAGCAGTACTTC. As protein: CASSLTSYEQYF.

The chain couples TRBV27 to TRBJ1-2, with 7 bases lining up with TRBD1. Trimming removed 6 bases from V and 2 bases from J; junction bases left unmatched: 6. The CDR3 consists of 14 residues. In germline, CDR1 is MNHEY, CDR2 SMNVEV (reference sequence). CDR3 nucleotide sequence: TGTGCCAGCAGCCCGACAGGGATCAACTATGGCTACACCTTC. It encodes CASSPTGINYGYTF.

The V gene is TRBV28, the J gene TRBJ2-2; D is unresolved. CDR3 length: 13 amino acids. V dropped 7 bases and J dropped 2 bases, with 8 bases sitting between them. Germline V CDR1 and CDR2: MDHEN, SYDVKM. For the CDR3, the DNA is TGTGCCAGCATCCTACATAACACCGGGGAGCTGTTTTTT. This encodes CASILHNTGELFF.

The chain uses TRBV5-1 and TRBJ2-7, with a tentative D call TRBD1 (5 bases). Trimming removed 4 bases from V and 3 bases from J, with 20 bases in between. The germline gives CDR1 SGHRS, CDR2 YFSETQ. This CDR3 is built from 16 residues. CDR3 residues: CASSPGWGKGDYEQYF. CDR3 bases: TGCGCCAGCAGCCCCGGTTGGGGCAAGGGCGACTACGAGCAGTACTTC.

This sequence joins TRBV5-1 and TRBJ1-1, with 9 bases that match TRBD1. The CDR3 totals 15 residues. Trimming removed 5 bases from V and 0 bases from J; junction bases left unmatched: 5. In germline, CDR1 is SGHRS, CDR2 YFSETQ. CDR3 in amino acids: CASRLQGAVNTEAFF. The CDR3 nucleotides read TGCGCCAGCAGGCTACAGGGGGCCGTGAACACTGAAGCTTTCTTT.

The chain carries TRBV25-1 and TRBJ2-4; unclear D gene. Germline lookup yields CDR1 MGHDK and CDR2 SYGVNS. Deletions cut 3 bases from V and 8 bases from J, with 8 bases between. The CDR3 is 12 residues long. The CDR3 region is CASSDFLHIQYF. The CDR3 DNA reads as TGTGCCAGCAGTGATTTTCTCCACATTCAGTACTTC.

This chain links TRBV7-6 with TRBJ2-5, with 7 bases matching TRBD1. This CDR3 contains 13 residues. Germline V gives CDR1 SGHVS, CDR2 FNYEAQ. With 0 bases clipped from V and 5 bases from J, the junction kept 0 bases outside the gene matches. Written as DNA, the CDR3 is TGTGCCAGCAGCTTAGCAGGGGGCGAGACCCAGTACTTC. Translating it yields CASSLAGGETQYF.

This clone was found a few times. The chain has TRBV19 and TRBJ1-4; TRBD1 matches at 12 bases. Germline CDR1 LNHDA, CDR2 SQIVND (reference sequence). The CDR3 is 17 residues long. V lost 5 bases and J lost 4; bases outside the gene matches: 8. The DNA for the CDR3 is TGTGCCAGTAGTGCCGGGACAGGGGGCAGGAGTAATGAAAAACTGTTTTTT. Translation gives CASSAGTGGRSNEKLFF.